Listed below are T cell receptor beta chains from one sample, sequenced in a study of blood T cells in healthy people across ages. TCRdb reanalysed the 5' RACE reads using MiXCR and keeps one entry per CDR3 protein. Of approximately 1.5 million distinct CDR3 sequences listed, roughly 30% were seen once; the top ten hold approximately 10%. Sequencing was carried out using blood. Receptors originate from a woman between 25 and 40 years old in good health. Each CDR3 is given with its conserved first and last residue. The D gene is left open where the match is weak. Some rows have no size entry. The others give once, few or many, or a class for an expanded clone.

clone_size,v_call,j_call,d_call,cdr3_aa,cdr3_nt
few,TRBV27,TRBJ2-7,-,CASIEGNEQYF,TGTGCCAGCATAGAAGGGAACGAGCAGTACTTC
-,TRBV12-3/TRBV12-4,TRBJ2-1,-,CASGQRGIISEQFF,TGTGCCAGCGGCCAAAGGGGCATAATAAGTGAGCAGTTCTTC
-,TRBV6-5,TRBJ2-5,TRBD2,CASSYKRGETQYF,TGTGCCAGCAGTTACAAGCGGGGGGAGACCCAGTACTTC
many,TRBV7-9,TRBJ2-7,TRBD2,CASSPSGRGSYEQYF,TGTGCCAGCAGTCCCAGCGGGAGAGGGTCCTACGAGCAGTACTTC
-,TRBV10-2,TRBJ1-2,TRBD1,CASTRDSYDYTF,TGCGCCAGCACGAGGGACAGCTATGACTACACCTTC
-,TRBV18,TRBJ2-5,TRBD1,CASSPRQGVMETQYF,TGTGCCAGCTCACCGAGGCAGGGGGTGATGGAGACCCAGTACTTC
-,TRBV20-1,TRBJ2-7,TRBD2,CSAGGSGGEHEQYF,TGCAGTGCTGGGGGTAGCGGGGGGGAGCACGAGCAGTACTTC
-,TRBV6-2/TRBV6-3,TRBJ1-2,-,CASSYEQGGYGYTF,TGTGCCAGCAGTTACGAACAGGGCGGCTATGGCTACACCTTC
-,TRBV4-1,TRBJ2-1,TRBD1,CASSHPQGSPTYNEQFF,TGCGCCAGCAGCCATCCACAGGGGTCCCCTACCTACAATGAGCAGTTCTTC
few,TRBV29-1,TRBJ1-2,-,CSAWEGRGYTF,TGCAGCGCCTGGGAGGGTCGGGGCTACACCTTC
-,TRBV18,TRBJ2-2,-,CASSPLDDGTGELFF,TGTGCCAGCTCACCACTGGACGACGGAACCGGGGAGCTGTTTTTT
few,TRBV6-2/TRBV6-3,TRBJ2-1,-,CASGKGGQFF,TGTGCCAGCGGAAAAGGAGGACAGTTCTTC
few,TRBV14,TRBJ2-6,-,CASSQERRGPGLWANVLTF,TGTGCCAGCAGCCAAGAGCGTAGGGGCCCAGGTCTGTGGGCCAACGTCCTGACTTTC
-,TRBV27,TRBJ1-2,TRBD1,CASSFPRTGRNYGYTF,TGTGCCAGCAGTTTTCCCCGGACAGGCCGTAACTATGGCTACACCTTC
-,TRBV20-1,TRBJ1-4,TRBD1,CSARDPTGVFEKLFF,TGCAGTGCTAGAGACCCGACAGGGGTCTTTGAAAAACTGTTTTTT
few,TRBV7-2,TRBJ2-6,-,CASSRAGRPSGANVLTF,TGTGCCAGCAGCAGAGCCGGAAGGCCCTCTGGGGCCAACGTCCTGACTTTC
-,TRBV7-2,TRBJ2-7,TRBD1,CASSPQLWTGGIVEQYF,TGTGCCAGCAGCCCCCAACTTTGGACAGGGGGGATCGTTGAGCAGTACTTC
-,TRBV27,TRBJ2-3,TRBD2,CASSPLGLAGVTDTQYF,TGTGCCAGCAGTCCCCTAGGACTAGCGGGGGTAACAGATACGCAGTATTTT
few,TRBV7-9,TRBJ2-4,-,CASSLGSRGISALNIQYF,TGTGCCAGCAGCTTAGGATCCAGGGGTATCTCAGCCCTAAACATTCAGTACTTC
few,TRBV27,TRBJ1-1,-,CASSFEGTEAFF,TGTGCCAGCAGTTTTGAGGGGACTGAAGCTTTCTTT
few,TRBV9,TRBJ1-4,-,CASSVTGYNEKLFF,TGTGCCAGCAGCGTAACAGGGTATAATGAAAAACTGTTTTTT
many,TRBV20-1,TRBJ1-2,-,CSARDSGDGYTF,TGCAGTGCTAGAGATTCTGGGGATGGCTACACCTTC
-,TRBV6-1,TRBJ1-5,-,CASSPERGGNQPQHF,TGTGCCAGCAGCCCCGAGAGGGGTGGGAATCAGCCCCAGCATTTT
-,TRBV12-3/TRBV12-4,TRBJ2-2,TRBD2,CASSFSRGRGTGELFF,TGTGCCAGCAGTTTTTCCCGCGGGAGGGGCACCGGGGAGCTGTTTTTT
-,TRBV6-5,TRBJ2-5,-,CASSTREEQYF,TGTGCCAGCAGTACCCGAGAGGAGCAGTACTTC
-,TRBV20-1,TRBJ2-1,TRBD2,CSADRVWTSGGYDEQFF,TGCAGTGCAGACAGGGTGTGGACTAGCGGGGGGTACGATGAGCAGTTCTTC
few,TRBV6-5,TRBJ2-3,TRBD2,CAGSYGGLAEGTDTQYF,TGTGCCGGCAGTTACGGTGGACTAGCGGAGGGCACAGACACGCAGTATTTT
few,TRBV30,TRBJ2-1,-,CAWKRSSPYNEQFF,TGTGCCTGGAAGCGCTCTTCCCCCTACAATGAGCAGTTCTTC
few,TRBV7-9,TRBJ2-7,-,CASSNWGRGYYEQYF,TGTGCCAGCAGCAATTGGGGCCGCGGGTACTACGAGCAGTACTTC
few,TRBV10-3,TRBJ1-1,-,CAISESVQRAFF,TGTGCCATCAGTGAGTCGGTACAGCGAGCTTTCTTT
-,TRBV27,TRBJ2-1,TRBD1,CASSPIGQGGHNEQFF,TGTGCCAGCAGTCCCATAGGACAGGGGGGCCACAATGAGCAGTTCTTC